This TCR beta chain stems from a study of identifying expanded T cells in peripheral blood. Findings of the study overall: Clone count variance between roughly 2-week samples rose with total template count. Differentially abundant clones: 1 to 1.5 between replicates, about 17 at roughly 13 days, more than 18 at four.

J gave up 1 base and V 11 bases, and 11 bases lay outside the gene matches. The germline CDR1 and CDR2 sequences are ENHRY and SYGVKD. The length of the CDR3 is 15 residues. During the collection period, no donor immune events like infections were recorded. Details on this clone: Its matching antigen is unknown.

Method: immunoSEQ multiplex PCR; TCRdb's copy keeps in-frame clones and lacks some. The sample shows over 100,000 clones, 88% of them seen only once. V and J are TRBV10-3 and TRBJ2-1, with 7 bases matching TRBD1. Sequenced: blood. The clonotype was recovered from a person aged 18 to 70 in good health. The CDR3 region is CASTGEEGSYNEQFF. Here the CDR3 DNA reads TGTGCCTCAACAGGGGAAGAGGGATCCTACAATGAGCAGTTCTTC.